What follows are 17 T cell receptor beta chains derived from one specimen sequenced in a study of neoadjuvant anti-PD-1 for oral cavity cancer (dated by TCRdb to the early 2020s). Library construction relied on the immunoSEQ multiplex PCR assay. TCRdb mirrors the immuneACCESS table, restricted to in-frame sequences. Some clones are absent from its copies; in checked studies, under half trace to an unresolved V gene, and the reason for the others is unknown. Recorded for this sample are over 65,000 clones; 86% of them occurred a single time. Roughly 2.9% of the sample is held by the ten biggest clonotypes. Reading the label with the study, this specimen's time point is: after neoadjuvant nivolumab, at surgical resection. Source: PBMCs, taken after nivolumab (anti-PD-1) treatment. The origin of the receptors is a person aged 40 to 85 with oral cavity squamous cell carcinoma.

The J gene is TRBJ1-1, the V gene TRBV9; D is undetermined. V gave up 3 bases and J gave up 4 bases, with 10 bases separating them. CDR1 is SGDLS, CDR2 YYNGEE, per germline. The CDR3 consists of 13 residues. The CDR3 DNA is TGTGCCAGCAGCGCCGACGCCAGCACTGAAGCTTTCTTT. Translated: CASSADASTEAFF.

This rearrangement joins TRBV2 to TRBJ2-5; possible D gene TRBD2, 6 bases. From germline, CDR1 is SNHLY and CDR2 FYNNEI. The CDR3 is made up of 17 amino acids. Trimming pared 1 base from V and 1 base from J, leaving 16 bases between. The CDR3 loop is CASSEGATRRTQETQYF. CDR3 in DNA: TGTGCCAGCAGTGAAGGGGCGACTAGGCGAACCCAAGAGACCCAGTACTTC.

CDR3 sequence (DNA): TGTGCCAGCAGTGCGGCAGGGGAAGAGACCCAGTACTTC. This codes for CASSAAGEETQYF. The rearrangement links TRBV25-1 to TRBJ2-5, with D perhaps TRBD1 (6 bases). CDR1 MGHDK and CDR2 SYGVNS come from the germline V gene. V lost 4 bases and J lost 3, with 9 bases in between. The CDR3 extends over 13 amino acids.

The chain links TRBV7-9 to TRBJ2-1; D gene unclear. V lost 5 bases and J 6 bases, leaving 20 bases between the germline ends. CDR3 length: 16 amino acids. CDR1 and CDR2 from the germline V gene are SEHNR and FQNEAQ (reference sequence). CDR3 protein: CASSLRNLDQLNEQFF. DNA of the CDR3: TGTGCCAGCAGCCTTAGGAATTTGGACCAACTCAATGAGCAGTTCTTC. Filled out from reference TRBV7-9 and TRBJ2-1, the complete variable domain reads DTGVSQNPRHKITKRGQNVTFRCDPISEHNRLYWYRQTLGQGPEFLTYFQNEAQLEKSRLLSDRFSAERPKGSFSTLEIQRTEQGDSAMYLCASSLRNLDQLNEQFFGPGTRLTVL.

CDR3 sequence reads: CASSESSRGATHTQYF. The DNA of the CDR3 is TGTGCCAGCAGTGAATCTTCGCGGGGGGCCACTCATACGCAGTATTTT. The V gene is TRBV6-1, the J gene TRBJ2-3, with 8 bases lining up with TRBD2. The CDR3 covers 16 residues. Per the germline V gene, CDR1 is MNHNS and CDR2 is SASEGT. V lost 2 bases and J lost 7; bases outside the gene matches: 11.

The chain employs TRBV7-8 and TRBJ1-5; TRBD1 agrees at 8 bases. V lost 2 bases, J lost 4 bases, and 4 bases stayed unmatched. The germline gives CDR1 SGHVS, CDR2 FQNEAQ. The CDR3 length is 15 residues. The CDR3: CASSLLTGANQPQHF. CDR3 DNA sequence: TGTGCCAGCAGCTTACTGACAGGGGCGAATCAGCCCCAGCATTTT.

The J gene is TRBJ2-3, the V gene TRBV27; 15 bases line up with TRBD2. This CDR3 spans 17 amino acids. CDR1 MNHEY and CDR2 SMNVEV come from the germline V gene (reference sequence). J was trimmed by 5 bases and V by 5 bases; bases with no gene match: 8. Here the CDR3 reads CASSAHLGLAGGDTQYF. CDR3 sequence (DNA): TGTGCCAGCAGTGCACACCTGGGACTAGCGGGAGGAGATACGCAGTATTTT.

The CDR3 protein is CASSQDARWTTNSPLHF. CDR3 nucleotides: TGCGCCAGCAGCCAAGATGCCCGATGGACCACGAATTCACCCCTCCACTTT. The chain employs TRBV4-1 and TRBJ1-6; D unclear. The CDR3 spans 17 residues. CDR1 is MGHRA, CDR2 YSYEKL, per germline. Between the trimmed V and J ends, which lost 0 bases and 7 bases, there was a span of 16 bases.

V usage is TRBV30 and J usage is TRBJ2-1; 10 nucleotides match TRBD2. CDR3 length: 17 residues. The trim removed 3 bases at V and 6 bases at J, leaving 14 bases unmatched. In germline, CDR1 is GTSNPN, CDR2 SVGIG (reference sequence). This chain's CDR3 is CAWSSPFGLAAINEQFF. For the CDR3, the DNA is TGTGCCTGGAGCTCCCCCTTCGGACTAGCGGCCATCAATGAGCAGTTCTTC.

Only one count was recorded for this clone. This chain joins TRBV5-4 and TRBJ2-7; D unclear. V lost 1 base, J lost 0 bases, and 11 bases lay in between. CDR3 size: 15 residues. CDR1 is SGHNT, CDR2 YYREEE, per germline (reference sequence). The CDR3 DNA reads TGTGCCAGCAGCTTGTACGTCTTGAGCTCCTACGAGCAGTACTTC. It yields the protein CASSLYVLSSYEQYF.

The J gene is TRBJ1-5, the V gene TRBV6-4; no clear D gene. Germline lookup yields CDR1 MRHNA and CDR2 SNTAGT. V lost 6 bases, J lost 7 bases, and 7 bases lay in between. The CDR3 totals 11 residues. CDR3 bases: TGTGCCAGCAGGAGGTTACAGCCCCAGCATTTT. Translating gives CASRRLQPQHF.

The CDR3: CASSLFGGGNTDTQYF. Here the CDR3 DNA reads TGTGCCAGCAGCTTATTCGGCGGGGGGAACACAGATACGCAGTATTTT. The rearrangement links TRBV7-2 to TRBJ2-3, with 8 positions matching TRBD2. Germline CDR1 and CDR2: SGHTA and FQGNSA. V lost 2 bases, J lost 2 bases, and 6 bases stayed unmatched. The CDR3 extends over 16 amino acids. Full variable domain (rest looked up from reference TRBV7-2 and TRBJ2-3): GAGVSQSPSNKVTEKGKDVELRCDPISGHTALYWYRQSLGQGLEFLIYFQGNSAPDKSGLPSDRFSAERTGGSVSTLTIQRTQQEDSAVYLCASSLFGGGNTDTQYFGPGTRLTVL.

V is TRBV10-1 and J is TRBJ2-2; D remains ambiguous. Germline lookup yields CDR1 WNHNN and CDR2 SYGVQD (reference sequence). V was cut by 8 bases and J by 5 bases, with 12 bases left in between. The CDR3 length is 13 residues. The CDR3, as DNA: TGCGCCAGCTCCGAGGCTAGGACCGGGGAGCTGTTTTTT. It specifies CASSEARTGELFF.

The chain carries TRBV9 and TRBJ2-5; 7 nucleotides line up with TRBD1. The germline V gene has CDR1 SGDLS and CDR2 YYNGEE. Losses at the gene ends were 2 bases for V and 0 bases for J; bases not matched to a gene: 4. CDR3 length: 15 residues. DNA for the CDR3: TGTGCCAGCAGCGTCGTTGGGACAGACCAAGAGACCCAGTACTTC. It codes for CASSVVGTDQETQYF.

The V and J genes are TRBV30 and TRBJ1-4, with D hard to call. This CDR3 contains 12 residues. V lost 3 bases, J lost 8 bases, and 10 bases lay in between. From germline, CDR1 is GTSNPN and CDR2 SVGIG (reference sequence). CDR3 in DNA: TGTGCCTGGAGGGGTCCCTGGGAAAAACTGTTTTTT. It translates to CAWRGPWEKLFF.

The rearrangement joins TRBV4-2 to TRBJ1-5; perhaps TRBD1 as D (6 bases). Trimming left V 4 bases short and J 2 bases short, with 21 bases between. The CDR3 spans 18 residues. The germline V gene has CDR1 LGHNA and CDR2 YNFKEQ. In nucleotides, the CDR3 is TGTGCCAGCAGCCGTGATGTCTGGGGGCTAGAGGGCAATCAGCCCCAGCATTTT. Translation: CASSRDVWGLEGNQPQHF.

The CDR3 region is CASSPAWTGLNTGELFF. CDR3 nucleotide sequence: TGCGCCAGCAGCCCAGCTTGGACGGGACTGAACACCGGGGAGCTGTTTTTT. This chain links TRBV4-1 with TRBJ2-2, with a possible D match to TRBD2 (6 bases). The germline gives CDR1 MGHRA, CDR2 YSYEKL. The V end lost 4 bases, the J end lost 1 base, and 16 bases lay between the germline ends. The CDR3 is made up of 17 amino acids.